One and the same sample provided the 28 T cell receptor beta chains below, sequenced in a study of CXCR3-negative and CXCR3-positive naive CD8 T cells. The TRB libraries of cDNA were built by UMI-labeled 5' RACE. Each CDR3 protein gets one entry in TCRdb, which reprocessed the 5' RACE reads and gives no DNA. This table lists under 85,000 distinct CDR3 sequences. The sample taken for sequencing was naive CXCR3- CD8+ T cells from blood. The sample's subset: CD45RO-CCR7+CD27+CD95- naive CD8+ T cells lacking CXCR3 (TNR3-). Source of these receptors: a human donor in good health. Some clones in this sample may be carry-over from other donors' samples.

The chain joins TRBV7-3 to TRBJ2-3; TCRdb calls TRBD2, which cannot be checked without DNA. The CDR3 has 12 amino acids. CDR1 is SGHTA and CDR2 is FQGTGA in the germline V gene. CDR3 sequence reads: CASSSEGDTQYF.

This chain uses TRBV19 with TRBJ2-7. Germline lookup yields CDR1 LNHDA and CDR2 SQIVND (reference sequence). The CDR3 length is 15 residues. CDR3: CASSIMAGLLYEQYF.

The chain joins TRBV19 to TRBJ1-1; TCRdb's D gene call, TRBD1, goes unchecked for lack of DNA. CDR3 length: 16 amino acids. Germline V gives CDR1 LNHDA, CDR2 SQIVND (reference sequence). CDR3 region: CASTRDRNSADTEAFF. Variable domain in full (rest from reference TRBV19 and TRBJ1-1): DGGITQSPKYLFRKEGQNVTLSCEQNLNHDAMYWYRQDPGQGLRLIYYSQIVNDFQKGDIAEGYSVSREKKESFPLTVTSAQKNPTAFYLCASTRDRNSADTEAFFGQGTRLTVV.

The chain combines TRBV18 with TRBJ2-6; TCRdb lists TRBD1, though no DNA is available to test this call. Germline CDR1 KGHSH, CDR2 LQKENI. This CDR3 has 18 residues. The CDR3 sequence is CASSLVPGQLSGANVLTF.

The V and J genes are TRBV28 and TRBJ2-1; TCRdb picks TRBD1, but there is no DNA to check that call. The CDR3 contains 19 residues. In germline, CDR1 is MDHEN, CDR2 SYDVKM. The CDR3 sequence: CASSTRDPRIYLSYNEQFF. The whole variable domain, remainder taken from reference TRBV28 and TRBJ2-1, is DVKVTQSSRYLVKRTGEKVFLECVQDMDHENMFWYRQDPGLGLRLIYFSYDVKMKEKGDIPEGYSVSREKKERFSLILESASTNQTSMYLCASSTRDPRIYLSYNEQFFGPGTRLTVL.

The chain is built from TRBV7-2 and TRBJ1-2; TCRdb's D call, TRBD1, is unchecked because there is no DNA. Germline values: CDR1 SGHTA, CDR2 FQGNSA. The CDR3 sequence is 15 residues long. CDR3: CASSTNRGSVDGYTF. Combining the CDR3 with reference TRBV7-2 and TRBJ1-2 gives the whole variable domain GAGVSQSPSNKVTEKGKDVELRCDPISGHTALYWYRQSLGQGLEFLIYFQGNSAPDKSGLPSDRFSAERTGGSVSTLTIQRTQQEDSAVYLCASSTNRGSVDGYTFGSGTRLTVV.

The chain recombines TRBV20-1 with TRBJ1-1; TCRdb designates TRBD1, a call that cannot be tested without DNA. The CDR3 runs 13 residues. The germline gives CDR1 DFQATT, CDR2 SNEGSKA (reference sequence). This chain's CDR3 is CSASGQGDTESFF.

The rearrangement links TRBV30 to TRBJ2-2. The CDR3 consists of 12 residues. The germline CDR1 and CDR2 sequences are GTSNPN and SVGIG (reference sequence). This CDR3 reads CAWSVHPGELFF. Full variable domain (rest looked up from reference TRBV30 and TRBJ2-2): SQTIHQWPATLVQPVGSPLSLECTVEGTSNPNLYWYRQAAGRGLQLLFYSVGIGQISSEVPQNLSASRPQDRQFILSSKKLLLSDSGFYLCAWSVHPGELFFGEGSRLTVL.

This chain connects TRBV29-1 to TRBJ1-1; TCRdb returns TRBD1, unconfirmable since there is no DNA. This CDR3 has 11 residues. CDR1 SQVTM and CDR2 ANQGSEA come from the germline V gene. This chain's CDR3 is CSVPQGPEAFF.

The V gene is TRBV27, the J gene TRBJ2-3; TCRdb's D gene call, TRBD2, goes unchecked for lack of DNA. Per germline, CDR1 MNHEY and CDR2 SMNVEV (reference sequence). The CDR3 is 16 residues long. The CDR3 loop is CASSLVLAAGVDTQYF.

The chain couples TRBV12-3 or TRBV12-4 to TRBJ2-1; TCRdb returns TRBD2, unconfirmable since there is no DNA. This CDR3 has 16 residues. CDR3 residues: CASSQSSGRARNEQFF.

The chain links TRBV29-1 to TRBJ2-1; TCRdb outputs TRBD2, but without DNA this stays unchecked. Germline CDR1 is SQVTM and CDR2 is ANQGSEA. There are 16 residues in the CDR3. This chain's CDR3 is CSVEDLDSGIVNEQFF.

This chain joins TRBV14 and TRBJ2-3; TCRdb reports TRBD1, a call that lacks DNA to check it against. This CDR3 has 15 residues. CDR1 and CDR2 (germline): SGHDN, FVKESK. CDR3 sequence reads: CASSQGTSWGDTQYF.

The chain couples TRBV29-1 to TRBJ2-7; TCRdb lists TRBD1, though no DNA is available to test this call. CDR1 and CDR2 (germline): SQVTM, ANQGSEA. The CDR3 is 13 residues long. The CDR3 protein is CSVGLQGRYEQYF.

CDR3 region: CASSSGWGYYNEQFF. This sequence joins TRBV5-1 and TRBJ2-1. The CDR3 runs to 15 residues. CDR1 is SGHRS, CDR2 YFSETQ, per germline.

The chain has TRBV7-6 and TRBJ1-2; the D gene TCRdb calls, TRBD1, cannot be checked with no DNA. This CDR3 contains 14 residues. Germline V lookup: CDR1 SGHVS, CDR2 FNYEAQ. CDR3 sequence: CASSTTPGAYGYTF. Together with reference TRBV7-6 and TRBJ1-2, the CDR3 gives the full variable domain: GAGVSQSPRYKVTKRGQDVALRCDPISGHVSLYWYRQALGQGPEFLTYFNYEAQQDKSGLPNDRFSAERPEGSISTLTIQRTEQRDSAMYRCASSTTPGAYGYTFGSGTRLTVV.

The V call is TRBV5-1, the J call TRBJ1-2. CDR1 SGHRS and CDR2 YFSETQ come from the germline V gene. This CDR3 is built from 13 residues. This CDR3 reads CASSVTYGYGYTF.

V usage is TRBV10-3 and J usage is TRBJ2-5; TCRdb picks TRBD1, but there is no DNA to check that call. Looked up from germline, CDR1 is ENHRY and CDR2 is SYGVKD. The CDR3 is 15 residues long. The CDR3 region is CAISEGTGLLETQYF.

The chain uses TRBV28 and TRBJ1-1; TCRdb calls TRBD1, which cannot be checked without DNA. Per germline, CDR1 MDHEN and CDR2 SYDVKM. This CDR3 has 15 amino acids. The CDR3 sequence is CASSAPGQAIIEAFF.

The chain joins TRBV10-2 to TRBJ2-1. Germline loops: CDR1 WSHSY, CDR2 SAAADI. CDR3 length equals 11 residues. This CDR3 is CASSEGEEQFF.

This chain links TRBV20-1 with TRBJ2-7; the TCRdb call, TRBD1, lacks DNA for checking. Germline CDR1 reads DFQATT; CDR2 reads SNEGSKA (reference sequence). The CDR3 is 14 amino acids. This chain's CDR3 is CSASGPGTTYEQYF.

This chain connects TRBV7-9 to TRBJ1-6; TCRdb's assignment of TRBD1 cannot be checked, as there is no DNA. CDR1 SEHNR and CDR2 FQNEAQ come from the germline V gene (reference sequence). This CDR3 region has 18 residues. The CDR3 here is CASSWTGSENSYNSPLHF.

The gene calls are TRBV29-1 and TRBJ2-7; TCRdb returns TRBD1, unconfirmable since there is no DNA. The CDR3 length is 11 residues. The germline V gene encodes CDR1 SQVTM and CDR2 ANQGSEA. The CDR3 spells CSVGGGDEQYF.

V usage is TRBV29-1 and J usage is TRBJ2-7; absent DNA, TCRdb's TRBD1 call cannot be checked. This CDR3 has 12 residues. The germline V gene encodes CDR1 SQVTM and CDR2 ANQGSEA. CDR3 residues: CSVELDRVEQYF.

The chain combines TRBV19 with TRBJ2-7. The CDR3 is made up of 14 amino acids. Per germline, CDR1 LNHDA and CDR2 SQIVND (reference sequence). The CDR3 sequence is CASSFSTSSYEQYF.

The rearrangement uses TRBV25-1 and TRBJ2-7; TCRdb lists TRBD1, though no DNA is available to test this call. The CDR3 runs to 15 residues. CDR1 is MGHDK and CDR2 is SYGVNS in the germline V gene. Here the CDR3 reads CASSDPRGGTYEQYF.

The genes are TRBV29-1 and TRBJ2-7. The length of the CDR3 is 13 residues. Per the germline V gene, CDR1 is SQVTM and CDR2 is ANQGSEA. This CDR3 reads CSVEGQSSYEQYF.

The chain joins TRBV7-9 to TRBJ1-2; there is no DNA to check the TCRdb D call of TRBD1. This CDR3 has 16 residues. Germline CDR1 is SEHNR and CDR2 is FQNEAQ (reference sequence). CDR3 protein: CARSFLEGQLINGYTF.